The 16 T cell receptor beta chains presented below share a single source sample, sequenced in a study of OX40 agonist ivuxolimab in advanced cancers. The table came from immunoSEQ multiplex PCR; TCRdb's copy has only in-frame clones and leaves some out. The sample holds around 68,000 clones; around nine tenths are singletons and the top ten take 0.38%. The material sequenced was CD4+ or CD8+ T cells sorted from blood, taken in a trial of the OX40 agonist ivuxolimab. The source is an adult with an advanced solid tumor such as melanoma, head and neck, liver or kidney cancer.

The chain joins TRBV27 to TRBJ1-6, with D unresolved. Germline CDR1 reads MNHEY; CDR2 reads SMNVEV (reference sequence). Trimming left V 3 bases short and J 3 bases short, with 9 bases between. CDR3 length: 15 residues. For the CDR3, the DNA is TGTGCCAGCAGTTTTGGAGGGAACTATAATTCACCCCTCCACTTT. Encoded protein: CASSFGGNYNSPLHF.

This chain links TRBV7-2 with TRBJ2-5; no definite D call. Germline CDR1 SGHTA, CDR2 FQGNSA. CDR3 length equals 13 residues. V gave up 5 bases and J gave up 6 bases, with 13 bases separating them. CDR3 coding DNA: TGTGCCAGCAGCCGCGATCTTGGACAGACCCAGTACTTC. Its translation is CASSRDLGQTQYF.

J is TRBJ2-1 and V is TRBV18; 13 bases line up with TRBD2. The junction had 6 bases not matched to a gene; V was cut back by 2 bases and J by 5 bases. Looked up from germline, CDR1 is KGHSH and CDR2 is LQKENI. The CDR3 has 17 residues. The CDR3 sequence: CASSPGGLAGVNNEQFF. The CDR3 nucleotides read TGTGCCAGCTCACCAGGAGGACTAGCGGGGGTGAACAATGAGCAGTTCTTC.

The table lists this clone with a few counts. The CDR3 sequence: CASSLSTDTQYF. In DNA form, the CDR3 reads TGTGCCAGCAGCTTGAGCACAGATACGCAGTATTTT. This chain joins TRBV5-4 and TRBJ2-3; D remains unclear. The ends were cut back, 1 base at V and 0 bases at J, with 0 bases in the middle. The germline V gene has CDR1 SGHNT and CDR2 YYREEE (reference sequence). The CDR3 spans 12 residues.

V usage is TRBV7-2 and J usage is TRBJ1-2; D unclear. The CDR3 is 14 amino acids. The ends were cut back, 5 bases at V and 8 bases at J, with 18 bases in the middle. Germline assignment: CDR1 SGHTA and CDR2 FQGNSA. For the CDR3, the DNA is TGTGCCAGCAGCCAAGGAGGGTCTTCCAAAGGCTACACCTTC. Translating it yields CASSQGGSSKGYTF.

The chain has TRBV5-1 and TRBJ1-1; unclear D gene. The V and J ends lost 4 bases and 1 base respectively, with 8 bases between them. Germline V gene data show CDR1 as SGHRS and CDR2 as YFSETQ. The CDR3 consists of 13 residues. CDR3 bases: TGCGCCAGCAGCATGGACGAGAACACTGAAGCTTTCTTT. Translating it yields CASSMDENTEAFF.

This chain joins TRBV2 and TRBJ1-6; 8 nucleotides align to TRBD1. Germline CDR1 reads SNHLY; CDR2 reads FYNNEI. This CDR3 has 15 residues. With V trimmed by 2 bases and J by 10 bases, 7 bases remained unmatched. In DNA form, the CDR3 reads TGTGCCAGCAGTGAATTGGGACAGGAGAACTCACCCCTCCACTTT. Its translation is CASSELGQENSPLHF. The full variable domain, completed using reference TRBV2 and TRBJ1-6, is EPEVTQTPSHQVTQMGQEVILRCVPISNHLYFYWYRQILGQKVEFLVSFYNNEISEKSEIFDDQFSVERPDGSNFTLKIRSTKLEDSAMYFCASSELGQENSPLHFGNGTRLTVT.

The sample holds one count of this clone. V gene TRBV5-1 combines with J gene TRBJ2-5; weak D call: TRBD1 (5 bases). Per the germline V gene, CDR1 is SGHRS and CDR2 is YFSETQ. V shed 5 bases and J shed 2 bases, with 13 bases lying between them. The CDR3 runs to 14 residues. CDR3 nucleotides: TGCGCCAGCAGACAGGTTCCCGCTCAAGAGACCCAGTACTTC. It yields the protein CASRQVPAQETQYF.

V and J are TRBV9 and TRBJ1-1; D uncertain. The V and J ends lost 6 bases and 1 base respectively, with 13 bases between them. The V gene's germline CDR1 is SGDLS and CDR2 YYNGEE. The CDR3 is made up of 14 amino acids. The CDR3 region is CASNIGPGNTEAFF. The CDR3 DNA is TGTGCCAGCAACATAGGACCGGGGAACACTGAAGCTTTCTTT.

This CDR3 is CASSLGLPGGIQYF. CDR3 DNA: TGTGCCAGCAGCTTGGGGCTCCCTGGGGGCATTCAGTACTTC. The chain recombines TRBV5-8 with TRBJ2-4; D might be TRBD1 or TRBD2, each matching 5 bases. The V end lost 0 bases, the J end lost 9 bases, and 13 bases lay between the germline ends. CDR1 and CDR2 from the germline V gene are SGHTS and YDEGEE. The CDR3 sequence is 14 residues long. Combining the CDR3 with reference TRBV5-8 and TRBJ2-4 gives the whole variable domain EAGVTQSPTHLIKTRGQQATLRCSPISGHTSVYWYQQALGLGLQFLLWYDEGEERNRGNFPPRFSGRQFPNYSSELNVNALELEDSALYLCASSLGLPGGIQYFGAGTRLSVL.

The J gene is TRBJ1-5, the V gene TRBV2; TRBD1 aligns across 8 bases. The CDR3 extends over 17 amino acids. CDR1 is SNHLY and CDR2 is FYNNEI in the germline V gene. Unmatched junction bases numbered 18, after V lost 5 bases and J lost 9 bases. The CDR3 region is CASSPTVAGTGSGPQHF. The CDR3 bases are TGTGCCAGCAGTCCTACTGTGGCGGGGACAGGTTCGGGGCCCCAGCATTTT.

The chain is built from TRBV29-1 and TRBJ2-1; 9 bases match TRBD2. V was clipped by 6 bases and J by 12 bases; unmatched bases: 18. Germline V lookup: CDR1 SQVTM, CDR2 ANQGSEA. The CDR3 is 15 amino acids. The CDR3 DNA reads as TGCAGCGTCCAAAAATCGGGCCAGACAGCGGGGGGGCAGTTCTTC. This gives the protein CSVQKSGQTAGGQFF.

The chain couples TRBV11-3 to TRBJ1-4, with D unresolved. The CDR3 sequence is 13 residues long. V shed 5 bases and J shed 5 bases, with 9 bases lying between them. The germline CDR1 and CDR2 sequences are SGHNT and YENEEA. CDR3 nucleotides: TGTGCCAGCAGCGTCACCTGGAATGAAAAACTGTTTTTT. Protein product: CASSVTWNEKLFF.

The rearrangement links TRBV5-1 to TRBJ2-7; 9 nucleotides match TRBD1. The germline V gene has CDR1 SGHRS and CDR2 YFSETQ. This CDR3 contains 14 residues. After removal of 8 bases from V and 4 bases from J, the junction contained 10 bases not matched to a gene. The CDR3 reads CASKSTGGLYEQYF. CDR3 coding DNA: TGCGCCAGTAAATCAACAGGGGGCCTTTACGAGCAGTACTTC.

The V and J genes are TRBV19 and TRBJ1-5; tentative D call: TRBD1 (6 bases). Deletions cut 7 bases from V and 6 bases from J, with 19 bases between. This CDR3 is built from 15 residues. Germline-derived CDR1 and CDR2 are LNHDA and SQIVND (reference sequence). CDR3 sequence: CASITSGGGGQPQHF. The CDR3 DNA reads TGTGCCAGTATAACGTCTGGGGGGGGCGGTCAGCCCCAGCATTTT.

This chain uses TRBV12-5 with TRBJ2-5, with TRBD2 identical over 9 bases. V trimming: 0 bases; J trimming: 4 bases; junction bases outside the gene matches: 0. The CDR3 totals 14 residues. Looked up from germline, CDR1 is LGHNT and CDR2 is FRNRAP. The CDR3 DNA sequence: TGTGCTAGTGGTTTGGTAGCGGGAGGAGAGACCCAGTACTTC. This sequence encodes CASGLVAGGETQYF.